A single sample gave rise to the 15 T cell receptor beta chains below, sequenced in a study of blood T cells in healthy people across ages. For the second PCR, which ran for roughly 6 to 12 cycles, a sample-barcoded 5' primer and a J-beta primer mix were used. Via MiXCR, TCRdb re-called the 5' RACE reads, giving one row per CDR3 protein. This table has around 800,000 distinct CDR3 sequences, about 62% appearing once. The sequenced material came from blood. The receptors here all came from a man aged 25-40 years in good health.

This clonotype was recorded only once. The genes are TRBV20-1 and TRBJ2-5; 7 bases agree with TRBD1. Trimming took 0 bases from V and 11 from J; bases not matched to a gene: 15. The CDR3 is 15 amino acids. Germline V gene data show CDR1 as DFQATT and CDR2 as SNEGSKA (reference sequence). CDR3 nucleotide sequence: TGCAGTGCTAGAGATCCCGGAACAGGGGTGAGAGAGCAGTACTTC. This sequence encodes CSARDPGTGVREQYF.

The chain links TRBV3-1 to TRBJ1-5; the D is unclear. Trimming took off 2 bases at V and 1 base at J, with 6 bases between the two ends. This CDR3 spans 14 amino acids. Germline V gene sequence: CDR1 LGHDT, CDR2 YNNKEL (reference sequence). The CDR3 protein is CASSQPKSNQPQHF. The CDR3 bases are TGTGCCAGCAGCCAACCGAAGAGCAATCAGCCCCAGCATTTT.

The chain has TRBV7-9 and TRBJ1-5; the D is unclear. From germline, CDR1 is SEHNR and CDR2 FQNEAQ (reference sequence). Trimming removed 5 bases from V and 1 base from J, with 9 bases in between. The CDR3 length is 14 residues. The DNA for the CDR3 is TGTGCCAGCAGCCGCTCGGGGAGCAATCAGCCCCAGCATTTT. Amino acids: CASSRSGSNQPQHF. The variable domain in full, completed from reference TRBV7-9 and TRBJ1-5, reads DTGVSQNPRHKITKRGQNVTFRCDPISEHNRLYWYRQTLGQGPEFLTYFQNEAQLEKSRLLSDRFSAERPKGSFSTLEIQRTEQGDSAMYLCASSRSGSNQPQHFGDGTRLSIL.

This chain connects TRBV6-2 or TRBV6-3 to TRBJ2-7, with 8 bases fitting TRBD1. The CDR3 totals 13 residues. V shed 5 bases, J shed 5 bases, and the junction held 5 bases outside the gene matches. In germline, CDR1 is MNHEY, CDR2 SVGEGT. The CDR3 spells CASSRDRGHEQYF. CDR3 bases: TGTGCCAGCAGTCGCGACAGGGGCCACGAGCAGTACTTC.

The rearrangement uses TRBV6-2 or TRBV6-3 and TRBJ2-1; possibly TRBD1 or TRBD2 for D (5 bases each). Trimming pared 6 bases from V and 0 bases from J, leaving 12 bases between. This CDR3 is 15 amino acids long. Germline CDR1 reads MNHEY; CDR2 reads SVGEGT. The CDR3 DNA follows: TGTGCCAGCAGCCCCTGTGGGACCTCCTACAATGAGCAGTTCTTC. As protein: CASSPCGTSYNEQFF.

V usage is TRBV12-3 or TRBV12-4 and J usage is TRBJ2-2; 8 bases map to TRBD2. The CDR3 totals 15 residues. V shed 3 bases and J 8 bases; nucleotides not matched to a gene: 8. The CDR3 DNA reads as TGTGCCAGCAGTTTGTTCATCGGGGGGGCTGGGGAGCTGTTTTTT. Translated: CASSLFIGGAGELFF.

Written as DNA, the CDR3 is TGTGCCAGCAGTTTCGGACAAGCTGACTATGGCTACACCTTC. This sequence encodes CASSFGQADYGYTF. V and J are TRBV6-5 and TRBJ1-2; tentative D call: TRBD1 (5 bases). Germline-derived CDR1 and CDR2 are MNHEY and SVGAGI. This CDR3 comprises 14 residues. Trimming took off 4 bases at V and 3 bases at J, with 12 bases between the two ends.

The chain uses TRBV6-1 and TRBJ1-2; D is perhaps TRBD1 (5 bases). V gave up 1 base and J gave up 6 bases, with 9 bases separating them. This CDR3 spans 13 amino acids. Germline loops: CDR1 MNHNS, CDR2 SASEGT. The CDR3 loop is CASSEVPGNGYTF. DNA for the CDR3: TGTGCCAGCAGTGAAGTCCCAGGGAATGGCTACACCTTC.

The J gene is TRBJ2-3, the V gene TRBV7-9; 8 nucleotides align to TRBD1. Germline CDR1 SEHNR, CDR2 FQNEAQ (reference sequence). V lost 5 bases, J lost 1 base, and 8 bases stayed unmatched. The CDR3 length is 16 residues. The CDR3: CASSPRQGQRTDTQYF. The CDR3 DNA reads as TGTGCCAGCAGCCCTCGACAGGGGCAACGCACAGATACGCAGTATTTT.

This chain joins TRBV30 and TRBJ2-4; no reliable D call. The end of the DNA aligns better with TRBJ2-7, so the J call may be wrong. CDR3 length: 13 residues. The germline CDR1 and CDR2 sequences are GTSNPN and SVGIG (reference sequence). The CDR3 sequence is CAWSVLSRDEQYF. CDR3 DNA sequence: TGTGCCTGGAGTGTGTTATCACGGGACGAGCAGTACTTC.

The chain links TRBV4-2 to TRBJ2-1, with 11 bases aligning to TRBD2. Looked up from germline, CDR1 is LGHNA and CDR2 is YNFKEQ. CDR3 length equals 16 residues. V lost 0 bases, J lost 6 bases, and 4 bases stayed unmatched. The DNA for the CDR3 is TGTGCCAGCAGCCAAGATTCAGGACTAGCGGGCAATGAGCAGTTCTTC. Translating it yields CASSQDSGLAGNEQFF.

The J gene is TRBJ2-1, the V gene TRBV28; 12 bases match TRBD2. Trimming at V came to 6 bases and at J to 4 bases, leaving 10 bases not matched to a gene. The germline CDR1 and CDR2 sequences are MDHEN and SYDVKM. The CDR3 sequence is 17 residues long. CDR3 DNA: TGTGCCAGCAGCCCCTCCTCACTAGCGGGGGGATACAATGAGCAGTTCTTC. Its translation: CASSPSSLAGGYNEQFF.

V and J are TRBV6-5 and TRBJ1-1; D is undetermined. This CDR3 contains 13 residues. V dropped 0 bases and J dropped 8 bases, with 10 bases sitting between them. Germline CDR1 MNHEY, CDR2 SVGAGI. The CDR3 nucleotides read TGTGCCAGCAGTTACTCGGTGATCACCGAAGCTTTCTTT. Amino acids: CASSYSVITEAFF.

This clonotype was observed a few times. V is TRBV9 and J is TRBJ2-3, with no clear D. Between the trimmed V and J ends, which lost 4 bases and 5 bases, there was a span of 14 bases. This CDR3 has 14 residues. Germline V lookup: CDR1 SGDLS, CDR2 YYNGEE. CDR3 residues: CASSRTPGLDTQYF. The DNA of the CDR3 is TGTGCCAGCAGCCGGACCCCCGGTCTAGATACGCAGTATTTT.

The CDR3: CASSVGVLYGYTF. In DNA, the CDR3 is TGTGCCAGCAGTGTAGGGGTACTATATGGCTACACCTTC. The chain uses TRBV27 and TRBJ1-2; a weak D match, TRBD1 (5 bases). CDR1 and CDR2 (germline): MNHEY, SMNVEV (reference sequence). This CDR3 contains 13 residues. V lost 5 bases to trimming and J lost 5 bases, with 12 bases between them.